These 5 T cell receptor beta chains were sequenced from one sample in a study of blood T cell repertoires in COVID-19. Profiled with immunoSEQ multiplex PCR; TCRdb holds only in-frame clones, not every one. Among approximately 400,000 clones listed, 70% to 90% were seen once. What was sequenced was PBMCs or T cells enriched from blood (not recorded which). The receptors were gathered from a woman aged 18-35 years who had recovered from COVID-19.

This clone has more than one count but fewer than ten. The CDR3 protein is CASSPPQGTHSMNTEAFF. The CDR3 DNA sequence: TGTGCCAGCAGTCCTCCACAGGGGACGCACAGTATGAACACTGAAGCTTTCTTT. This chain links TRBV6-6 with TRBJ1-1; 7 bases fit TRBD1. With V trimmed by 5 bases and J by 0 bases, 15 bases remained unmatched. Germline-derived CDR1 and CDR2 are MNHNY and SVGAGI (reference sequence). CDR3 length: 18 amino acids.

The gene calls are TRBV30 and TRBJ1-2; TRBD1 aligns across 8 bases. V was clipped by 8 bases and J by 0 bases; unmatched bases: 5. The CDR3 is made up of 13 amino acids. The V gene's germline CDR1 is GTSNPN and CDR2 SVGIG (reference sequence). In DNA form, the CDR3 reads TGTGCCGGGATACAGGGGGCTAACTATGGCTACACCTTC. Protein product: CAGIQGANYGYTF.

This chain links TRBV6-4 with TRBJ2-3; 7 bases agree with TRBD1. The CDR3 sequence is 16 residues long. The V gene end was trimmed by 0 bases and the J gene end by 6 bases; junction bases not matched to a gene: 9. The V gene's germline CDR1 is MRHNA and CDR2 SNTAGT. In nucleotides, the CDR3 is TGTGCCAGCAGTGACTCGGCGACAGGGTTTACTGATACGCAGTATTTT. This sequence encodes CASSDSATGFTDTQYF.

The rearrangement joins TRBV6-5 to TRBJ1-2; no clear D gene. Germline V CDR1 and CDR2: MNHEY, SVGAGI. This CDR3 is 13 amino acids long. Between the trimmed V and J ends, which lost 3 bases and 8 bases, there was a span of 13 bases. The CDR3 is CASSYRGFVGYTF. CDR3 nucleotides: TGTGCCAGCAGTTATCGAGGGTTTGTGGGCTACACCTTC.

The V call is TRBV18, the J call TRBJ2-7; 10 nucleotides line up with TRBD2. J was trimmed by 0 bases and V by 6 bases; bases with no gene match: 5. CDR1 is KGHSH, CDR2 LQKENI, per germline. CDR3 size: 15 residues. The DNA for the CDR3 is TGTGCCAGCTCCTTCGGGACTAGCGACTCCTACGAGCAGTACTTC. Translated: CASSFGTSDSYEQYF. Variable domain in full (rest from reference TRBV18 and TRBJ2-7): NAGVMQNPRHLVRRRGQEARLRCSPMKGHSHVYWYRQLPEEGLKFMVYLQKENIIDESGMPKERFSAEFPKEGPSILRIQQVVRGDSAAYFCASSFGTSDSYEQYFGPGTRLTVT.